The 27 T cell receptor beta chains below all came from one sample that was sequenced in a study of T cell responses to AZD1222 COVID-19 vaccine. The table came from immunoSEQ multiplex PCR; TCRdb's copy has only in-frame clones and leaves some out. The table has 100,000 to 150,000 clones, roughly 91% seen once; the top ten hold 8.5% to 14%. Material: peripheral blood, obtained on day 0 of MenACWY control vaccination. Receptor source: an adult in good health.

The rearrangement joins TRBV7-9 to TRBJ2-7, with a possible D match to TRBD2 (6 bases). V was trimmed by 2 bases and J by 5 bases, leaving 10 bases between them. This CDR3 comprises 13 residues. Germline V lookup: CDR1 SEHNR, CDR2 FQNEAQ (reference sequence). CDR3 in DNA: TGTGCCAGCAGCTTACTAGCGACCGACGAGCAGTACTTC. As protein: CASSLLATDEQYF.

The genes are TRBV9 and TRBJ2-3; no reliable D call. Trimming took 0 bases from V and 2 from J, leaving 10 bases between them. The CDR3 has 15 amino acids. Germline V gene lookup returns CDR1 SGDLS and CDR2 YYNGEE. This CDR3 is CASSVAQVATDTQYF. CDR3 bases: TGTGCCAGCAGCGTAGCACAAGTGGCCACAGATACGCAGTATTTT.

The chain combines TRBV4-2 with TRBJ2-2, with a weak D call TRBD2 (6 bases). Between the trimmed V and J ends, which lost 1 base and 2 bases, there was a span of 11 bases. The CDR3 sequence is 16 residues long. Per the germline V gene, CDR1 is LGHNA and CDR2 is YNFKEQ. The CDR3 sequence: CASSQVLAQNTGELFF. The CDR3 nucleotides read TGTGCCAGCAGCCAAGTCCTAGCGCAAAACACCGGGGAGCTGTTTTTT.

The chain combines TRBV11-3 with TRBJ1-1, with D tentatively TRBD1 (5 bases). The CDR3 loop spans 15 amino acids. The germline V gene has CDR1 SGHNT and CDR2 YENEEA. V gave up 0 bases and J gave up 3 bases, with 11 bases separating them. CDR3 loop: CASSLEGAGDTEAFF. Written as DNA, the CDR3 is TGTGCCAGCAGCTTAGAAGGGGCGGGGGACACTGAAGCTTTCTTT.

This clone was seen only a few times. This sequence joins TRBV3-1 (or the pseudogene TRBV3-2) and TRBJ1-5, with 8 bases identical to TRBD1. This CDR3 contains 16 residues. Germline values: CDR1 LGHDT, CDR2 YNNKEL (reference sequence). V gave up 0 bases and J gave up 4 bases; unmatched junction bases: 5. The CDR3 region has the DNA TGTGCCAGCAGCCAAGAAGGCACAGGGGGGAATCAGCCCCAGCATTTT. Translating it yields CASSQEGTGGNQPQHF.

J is TRBJ2-2 and V is TRBV12-5; 8 nucleotides match TRBD1. Germline V lookup: CDR1 LGHNT, CDR2 FRNRAP. After removal of 5 bases from V and 1 base from J, the junction contained 3 bases not matched to a gene. CDR3 length equals 15 residues. CDR3 DNA sequence: TGTGCTAGTGGTGCCGGGACAGGGAACACCGGGGAGCTGTTTTTT. Translating gives CASGAGTGNTGELFF.

This chain uses TRBV2 with TRBJ2-1; 7 bases are shared with TRBD1. The CDR3 has 14 residues. Germline assignment: CDR1 SNHLY and CDR2 FYNNEI. V was clipped by 6 bases and J by 4 bases; unmatched bases: 6. DNA of the CDR3: TGTGCCAGCAGGAAGGCGACAGGGTACAATGAGCAGTTCTTC. Translation: CASRKATGYNEQFF.

In regard to this clone: Other DNA sequences of this sample code for an identical CDR3. The chain employs TRBV9 and TRBJ2-5; D is unclear. In germline, CDR1 is SGDLS, CDR2 YYNGEE. V gave up 3 bases and J gave up 4 bases, with 10 bases separating them. CDR3 length: 13 amino acids. CDR3 nucleotide sequence: TGTGCCAGCAGCGGGCATACGGGAGAGACCCAGTACTTC. It specifies CASSGHTGETQYF.

This clone appeared once. This rearrangement joins TRBV30 to TRBJ2-3; the D gene is possibly TRBD1 (6 bases). Trimming pared 3 bases from V and 4 bases from J, leaving 11 bases between. This CDR3 spans 13 amino acids. CDR1 and CDR2 from the germline V gene are GTSNPN and SVGIG (reference sequence). The CDR3 protein is CAWSQGLSDTQYF. CDR3 coding DNA: TGTGCCTGGAGCCAGGGGTTGTCAGATACGCAGTATTTT.

The chain joins TRBV6-5 to TRBJ1-6, with TRBD1 as a possible D gene (5 bases). The germline V gene encodes CDR1 MNHEY and CDR2 SVGAGI. The V gene lost 0 bases and the J gene lost 9 bases, with 15 bases spanning the gap. This CDR3 is built from 16 residues. Written as DNA, the CDR3 is TGTGCCAGCAGTTACTCGTTTTCCAGGGCCGCTTCACCCCTCCACTTT. It is translated as CASSYSFSRAASPLHF.

The gene calls are TRBV6-5 and TRBJ2-7; 9 bases fit TRBD2. Trimming at V came to 7 bases and at J to 0 bases, leaving 7 bases not matched to a gene. Germline lookup yields CDR1 MNHEY and CDR2 SVGAGI. The CDR3 length is 15 residues. CDR3 in amino acids: CASKDPAGGSYEQYF. Here the CDR3 DNA reads TGTGCCAGCAAGGATCCAGCGGGAGGCTCCTACGAGCAGTACTTC.

A single count supports this clone. The V and J genes are TRBV10-2 and TRBJ1-5; 9 bases align to TRBD1. Germline trimming cut 3 bases from V and 0 bases from J; bases unmatched to any gene: 3. The V gene's germline CDR1 is WSHSY and CDR2 SAAADI. This CDR3 spans 16 amino acids. CDR3 amino acids: CASSEGDRDSNQPQHF. The CDR3 DNA reads as TGCGCCAGCAGTGAAGGGGACAGGGATAGCAATCAGCCCCAGCATTTT.

V usage is TRBV13 and J usage is TRBJ2-7, with D maybe TRBD2 (6 bases). The CDR3 covers 14 residues. Germline loops: CDR1 PRHDT, CDR2 FYEKMQ (reference sequence). Trimming cost V 4 bases and J 1 base, with 11 bases left between them. CDR3 sequence (DNA): TGTGCCAGCAGCTCCGGGGGTTTGTCCTACGAGCAGTACTTC. It is translated as CASSSGGLSYEQYF.

The chain uses TRBV7-9 and TRBJ2-7; 10 bases are a match to TRBD2. The J segment lost 7 bases and the V segment lost 5 bases, leaving 8 bases of the junction unmatched. The CDR3 is 14 residues long. Germline values: CDR1 SEHNR, CDR2 FQNEAQ (reference sequence). The CDR3 region is CASSVSSGRREQYF. The CDR3 DNA follows: TGTGCCAGCAGCGTGAGTAGCGGGAGGAGGGAGCAGTACTTC. Drawing the rest from reference TRBV7-9 and TRBJ2-7, the complete variable domain is DTGVSQNPRHKITKRGQNVTFRCDPISEHNRLYWYRQTLGQGPEFLTYFQNEAQLEKSRLLSDRFSAERPKGSFSTLEIQRTEQGDSAMYLCASSVSSGRREQYFGPGTRLTVT.

V and J are TRBV9 and TRBJ2-1; 7 nucleotides agree with TRBD2. CDR3 length equals 15 residues. From germline, CDR1 is SGDLS and CDR2 YYNGEE. V shed 0 bases, J shed 7 bases, and the junction held 7 bases outside the gene matches. CDR3 bases: TGTGCCAGCAGCGTAGGAGGCGGGAGTGGAAATGAGCAGTTCTTC. Its protein product is CASSVGGGSGNEQFF.

This CDR3 is CASSVGGYTEAFF. In DNA form, the CDR3 reads TGTGCCAGCAGCGTAGGCGGGTACACTGAAGCTTTCTTT. This chain joins TRBV9 and TRBJ1-1; no clear D gene. V dropped 0 bases and J dropped 3 bases, with 6 bases sitting between them. The CDR3 extends over 13 amino acids. Germline-derived CDR1 and CDR2 are SGDLS and YYNGEE.

The chain combines TRBV19 with TRBJ2-4; no clear D gene. V lost 5 bases to trimming and J lost 0 bases, with 11 bases between them. CDR3 length: 15 amino acids. The germline V gene encodes CDR1 LNHDA and CDR2 SQIVND (reference sequence). The CDR3 DNA reads TGTGCCAGTAGTCCACGTTCCCTAGCCAAAAACATTCAGTACTTC. Translated: CASSPRSLAKNIQYF.

J is TRBJ2-7 and V is TRBV5-1; maybe TRBD2 (6 bases). Germline loops: CDR1 SGHRS, CDR2 YFSETQ. Trimming removed 4 bases from V and 2 bases from J, with 16 bases in between. The CDR3 sequence is 15 residues long. The CDR3 is CASSLSGPGPYEQYF. DNA of the CDR3: TGCGCCAGCAGCCTAAGCGGGCCGGGGCCCTACGAGCAGTACTTC.

The chain carries TRBV19 and TRBJ1-1, with D uncertain. CDR3 length equals 12 residues. V lost 2 bases and J lost 10, with 11 bases in between. From germline, CDR1 is LNHDA and CDR2 SQIVND (reference sequence). The CDR3 bases are TGTGCCAGTAGTATACCCGGGAGTGGAGCTTTCTTT. Translating it yields CASSIPGSGAFF. The full variable domain, its missing parts supplied by reference TRBV19 and TRBJ1-1, is DGGITQSPKYLFRKEGQNVTLSCEQNLNHDAMYWYRQDPGQGLRLIYYSQIVNDFQKGDIAEGYSVSREKKESFPLTVTSAQKNPTAFYLCASSIPGSGAFFGQGTRLTVV.

The rearrangement links TRBV27 to TRBJ2-7; 12 nucleotides match TRBD2. The V segment lost 2 bases and the J segment 0 bases; nucleotides outside the gene matches: 5. The length of the CDR3 is 17 residues. CDR1 and CDR2 (germline): MNHEY, SMNVEV (reference sequence). CDR3 DNA sequence: TGTGCCAGCAGTTTACTAGCGGGAGGGAAAAGCTCCTACGAGCAGTACTTC. Residues: CASSLLAGGKSSYEQYF.

The chain recombines TRBV24-1 with TRBJ2-1, with a tentative D call TRBD2 (6 bases). Per germline, CDR1 KGHDR and CDR2 SFDVKD. The CDR3 consists of 16 residues. V was clipped by 7 bases and J by 2 bases, with 17 bases between them. Here the CDR3 DNA reads TGTGCCACCAGGGTTAGCGGTCTCGGGGCCTACAATGAGCAGTTCTTC. Residues: CATRVSGLGAYNEQFF.

V usage is TRBV18 and J usage is TRBJ1-4; 10 nucleotides line up with TRBD1. The CDR3 contains 15 residues. Unmatched junction bases numbered 2, after V lost 2 bases and J lost 5 bases. Per germline, CDR1 KGHSH and CDR2 LQKENI. The CDR3 DNA follows: TGTGCCAGCTCACCAGGGACAGGGGTAAATGAAAAACTGTTTTTT. Amino acid sequence: CASSPGTGVNEKLFF.

The chain joins TRBV7-9 to TRBJ1-5, with D perhaps matching TRBD1 (6 bases). Trimming cost V 2 bases and J 6 bases, with 14 bases left between them. The CDR3 totals 15 residues. The germline V gene encodes CDR1 SEHNR and CDR2 FQNEAQ (reference sequence). CDR3 sequence reads: CASSLSSGGPQPQHF. The CDR3 nucleotides read TGTGCCAGCAGCTTAAGTAGTGGGGGGCCTCAGCCCCAGCATTTT.

The chain couples TRBV5-1 to TRBJ2-7; 10 bases agree with TRBD2. Germline V gene lookup returns CDR1 SGHRS and CDR2 YFSETQ. V was pared by 0 bases and J by 2 bases, with 2 bases of the junction left unmatched. CDR3 length: 15 amino acids. The chain's CDR3 is CASSLESGRAYEQYF. In DNA, the CDR3 is TGCGCCAGCAGCTTGGAGAGCGGGAGGGCCTACGAGCAGTACTTC.

The CDR3 DNA is TGTGCCAGCAGCTCTCAAACGCGGACAGGCTCCAATCAGCCCCAGCATTTT. It is translated as CASSSQTRTGSNQPQHF. This chain joins TRBV21-1 and TRBJ1-5; TRBD1 reflects the table's D call only, with no check against the DNA. TRBV21-1 corresponds to a pseudogene. The CDR3 is 17 amino acids.

Only one count was recorded for this clone. The genes are TRBV6-5 and TRBJ1-5, with 8 bases matching TRBD1. CDR1 is MNHEY, CDR2 SVGAGI, per germline. The CDR3 has 13 residues. V lost 5 bases, J lost 4 bases, and 1 base stayed unmatched. The DNA of the CDR3 is TGTGCCAGCAGTCGGACAGGGAATCAGCCCCAGCATTTT. Its protein is CASSRTGNQPQHF.

The chain employs TRBV6-1 and TRBJ1-6; D unclear. Trimming stripped 3 bases from V and 8 bases from J, with 5 bases between. Germline loops: CDR1 MNHNS, CDR2 SASEGT. The length of the CDR3 is 12 residues. The CDR3, as DNA: TGTGCCAGCAGTGAGGCGGATTCACCCCTCCACTTT. Translating gives CASSEADSPLHF.